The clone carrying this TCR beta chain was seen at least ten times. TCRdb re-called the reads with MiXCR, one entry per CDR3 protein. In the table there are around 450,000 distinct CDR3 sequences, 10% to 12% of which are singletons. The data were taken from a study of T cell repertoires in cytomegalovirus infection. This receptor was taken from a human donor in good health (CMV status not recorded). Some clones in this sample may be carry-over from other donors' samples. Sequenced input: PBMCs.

CDR3 bases: TGTGCCAGCAGCTCCAGAGGGGGCTGGGGTCAGCCCCAGCATTTT. Protein: CASSSRGGWGQPQHF. The rearrangement joins TRBV7-8 to TRBJ1-5; 7 nucleotides line up with TRBD1. J lost 6 bases, V lost 4 bases, and 9 bases had no gene match. The CDR3 loop spans 15 amino acids. Looked up from germline, CDR1 is SGHVS and CDR2 is FQNEAQ.